A selection of T cell receptor beta chains follows, all from one sample in a study of blood T cell repertoires in COVID-19. Measured with immunoSEQ multiplex PCR; TCRdb has only the in-frame clones, and not every one. Of about 150,000 clones listed, approximately 82% are singletons. Material for sequencing was peripheral blood. These receptors came from a human donor with acute or convalescent COVID-19. The donor label of this sample is uncertain. Each CDR3 is given with its conserved first and last residue. The order of the fields is V gene, J gene, D gene, clone size, CDR3 protein, CDR3 DNA. A D gene is named only where the DNA matches it firmly. Clone sizes are given selectively: once, few, many, or a class where the clone is expanded.

v_call: TRBV6-1
j_call: TRBJ1-5
d_call: NA
clone_size: once
cdr3_aa: CASSDTGKSGSNQPQHF
cdr3_nt: TGTGCCAGCAGTGACACAGGGAAAAGCGGTAGCAATCAGCCCCAGCATTTT

v_call: TRBV15
j_call: TRBJ2-7
d_call: TRBD2
clone_size: NA
cdr3_aa: CATSPRGDSYEQYF
cdr3_nt: TGTGCCACCAGCCCCCGGGGGGACTCCTACGAGCAGTACTTC

v_call: TRBV3-1/TRBV3-2
j_call: TRBJ1-1
d_call: NA
clone_size: NA
cdr3_aa: CASSQWGGTEAFF
cdr3_nt: TGTGCCAGCAGCCAATGGGGGGGGACTGAAGCTTTCTTT

v_call: TRBV6-5
j_call: TRBJ2-1
d_call: NA
clone_size: few
cdr3_aa: CASRAYNEQFF
cdr3_nt: TGTGCCAGCCGAGCCTACAATGAGCAGTTCTTC

v_call: TRBV27
j_call: TRBJ1-5
d_call: NA
clone_size: NA
cdr3_aa: CASSLFGYSNQPQHF
cdr3_nt: TGTGCCAGCAGTTTATTCGGGTATAGCAATCAGCCCCAGCATTTT

v_call: TRBV18
j_call: TRBJ1-5
d_call: TRBD1
clone_size: NA
cdr3_aa: CASSPPTGMNQPQHF
cdr3_nt: TGTGCCAGCTCACCACCGACAGGGATGAATCAGCCCCAGCATTTT

v_call: TRBV5-1
j_call: TRBJ2-7
d_call: TRBD2
clone_size: NA
cdr3_aa: CASSFNSGGAYEQYF
cdr3_nt: TGCGCCAGCAGCTTTAATAGCGGGGGGGCCTACGAGCAGTACTTC

v_call: TRBV4-1
j_call: TRBJ2-6
d_call: NA
clone_size: NA
cdr3_aa: CASSPSYTGSSGANVLTF
cdr3_nt: TGCGCCAGCAGCCCCTCTTATACTGGGAGCTCTGGGGCCAACGTCCTGACTTTC

v_call: TRBV15
j_call: TRBJ1-6
d_call: NA
clone_size: NA
cdr3_aa: CATSRAGGQDSPLHF
cdr3_nt: TGTGCCACCAGCAGAGCGGGGGGCCAGGATTCACCCCTCCACTTT

v_call: TRBV19
j_call: TRBJ1-1
d_call: NA
clone_size: NA
cdr3_aa: CASSPPRLSALVQAFF
cdr3_nt: TGTGCCAGTAGTCCCCCCCGACTTTCTGCGCTAGTCCAAGCTTTCTTT

v_call: TRBV10-3
j_call: TRBJ2-5
d_call: TRBD1
clone_size: NA
cdr3_aa: CAISERGRPRETQYF
cdr3_nt: TGTGCCATCAGCGAGAGGGGGCGTCCCAGGGAGACCCAGTACTTC

v_call: TRBV19
j_call: TRBJ2-3
d_call: NA
clone_size: NA
cdr3_aa: CASSSTGISTDTQYF
cdr3_nt: TGTGCCAGTAGTAGTACAGGGATAAGCACAGATACGCAGTATTTT

v_call: TRBV9
j_call: TRBJ2-1
d_call: TRBD2
clone_size: NA
cdr3_aa: CASSPSGGAFNEQFF
cdr3_nt: TGTGCCAGCAGTCCTAGCGGGGGGGCCTTCAATGAGCAGTTCTTC

v_call: TRBV14
j_call: TRBJ2-4
d_call: NA
clone_size: NA
cdr3_aa: CASRRPGHLLAKNIQYF
cdr3_nt: TGTGCCAGCAGGCGACCGGGACACTTACTAGCCAAAAACATTCAGTACTTC

v_call: TRBV5-4
j_call: TRBJ1-2
d_call: NA
clone_size: once
cdr3_aa: CASSLEGYGSGYTF
cdr3_nt: TGTGCCAGCAGCTTGGAGGGGTATGGCAGTGGCTACACCTTC

v_call: TRBV9
j_call: TRBJ1-1
d_call: NA
clone_size: NA
cdr3_aa: CASSVGKNTEAFF
cdr3_nt: TGTGCCAGCAGCGTGGGCAAAAACACTGAAGCTTTCTTT

v_call: TRBV2
j_call: TRBJ1-5
d_call: TRBD1
clone_size: few
cdr3_aa: CASSVSRGYQPQHF
cdr3_nt: TGTGCCAGCAGTGTAAGCAGGGGGTATCAGCCCCAGCATTTT

v_call: TRBV7-2
j_call: TRBJ2-5
d_call: TRBD1
clone_size: few
cdr3_aa: CASSSRPGQGQETQYF
cdr3_nt: TGTGCCAGCAGCTCCCGCCCGGGACAGGGGCAAGAGACCCAGTACTTC

v_call: TRBV7-9
j_call: TRBJ1-2
d_call: TRBD1
clone_size: NA
cdr3_aa: CASSSRTGGASGYTF
cdr3_nt: TGTGCCAGCAGCTCGCGGACAGGGGGAGCGAGTGGCTACACCTTC

v_call: TRBV5-4
j_call: TRBJ2-1
d_call: TRBD2
clone_size: NA
cdr3_aa: CASSPTGLADEQFF
cdr3_nt: TGTGCCAGCAGCCCCACGGGACTAGCGGATGAGCAGTTCTTC

v_call: TRBV11-2
j_call: TRBJ2-2
d_call: TRBD2
clone_size: NA
cdr3_aa: CASSLVGRGLTGELFF
cdr3_nt: TGTGCCAGCAGCTTAGTCGGGCGGGGGTTAACCGGGGAGCTGTTTTTT

v_call: TRBV3-1/TRBV3-2
j_call: TRBJ1-2
d_call: NA
clone_size: NA
cdr3_aa: CASSPRGNYGYTF
cdr3_nt: TGTGCCAGCAGCCCCCGCGGGAACTATGGCTACACCTTC

v_call: TRBV29-1
j_call: TRBJ1-4
d_call: TRBD1
clone_size: few
cdr3_aa: CSGQTGSGEKLFF
cdr3_nt: TGCAGCGGCCAGACAGGGTCGGGGGAAAAACTGTTTTTT

v_call: TRBV18
j_call: TRBJ1-1
d_call: TRBD1
clone_size: few
cdr3_aa: CASSRDRNTEAFF
cdr3_nt: TGTGCCAGCTCACGGGACAGGAACACTGAAGCTTTCTTT

v_call: TRBV29-1
j_call: TRBJ2-7
d_call: NA
clone_size: NA
cdr3_aa: CSAKPGLPYSEQYF
cdr3_nt: TGCAGCGCCAAGCCGGGTCTTCCATACTCCGAGCAGTACTTC

v_call: TRBV30
j_call: TRBJ1-2
d_call: NA
clone_size: NA
cdr3_aa: CAWGMPRGSGYTF
cdr3_nt: TGTGCCTGGGGCATGCCCCGAGGTTCTGGCTACACCTTC

v_call: TRBV6-6
j_call: TRBJ2-1
d_call: NA
clone_size: NA
cdr3_aa: CASSQLAPRSEQFF
cdr3_nt: TGTGCCAGCAGTCAACTAGCACCCCGCAGTGAGCAGTTCTTC

v_call: TRBV9
j_call: TRBJ2-7
d_call: NA
clone_size: once
cdr3_aa: CASSVGAASSYEQYF
cdr3_nt: TGTGCCAGCAGCGTAGGGGCAGCCTCCTCCTACGAGCAGTACTTC

v_call: TRBV5-6
j_call: TRBJ1-5
d_call: NA
clone_size: NA
cdr3_aa: CASSPGGRNQPQHF
cdr3_nt: TGTGCCAGCTCGCCGGGGGGCCGCAATCAGCCCCAGCATTTT

v_call: TRBV28
j_call: TRBJ2-7
d_call: TRBD1
clone_size: NA
cdr3_aa: CASSSRPGTGGPPYEQYF
cdr3_nt: TGTGCCAGCAGTTCCCGCCCCGGGACAGGGGGCCCCCCCTACGAGCAGTACTTC

v_call: TRBV3-1/TRBV3-2
j_call: TRBJ1-1
d_call: TRBD1
clone_size: NA
cdr3_aa: CASSQTLQGTEAFF
cdr3_nt: TGTGCCAGCAGCCAAACGTTACAGGGGACTGAAGCTTTCTTT

v_call: TRBV2
j_call: TRBJ1-6
d_call: NA
clone_size: NA
cdr3_aa: CASRQGSDSPLHF
cdr3_nt: TGTGCCAGCAGACAGGGAAGTGATTCACCCCTCCACTTT

v_call: TRBV11-2
j_call: TRBJ1-1
d_call: TRBD1
clone_size: NA
cdr3_aa: CASSRTGGGTEAFF
cdr3_nt: TGTGCCAGCAGCCGCACAGGGGGCGGAACTGAAGCTTTCTTT

v_call: TRBV18
j_call: TRBJ1-6
d_call: TRBD1
clone_size: NA
cdr3_aa: CASSPPGQGASPLHF
cdr3_nt: TGTGCCAGCTCACCACCGGGCCAGGGGGCTTCACCCCTCCACTTT

v_call: TRBV10-3
j_call: TRBJ1-2
d_call: NA
clone_size: few
cdr3_aa: CAISESRESNYGYTF
cdr3_nt: TGTGCCATCAGTGAGTCCAGGGAATCTAACTATGGCTACACCTTC

v_call: TRBV6-6
j_call: TRBJ2-7
d_call: NA
clone_size: NA
cdr3_aa: CASSSRTSYEQYF
cdr3_nt: TGTGCCAGCAGTTCGCGGACTTCCTACGAGCAGTACTTC

v_call: TRBV9
j_call: TRBJ1-4
d_call: TRBD1
clone_size: NA
cdr3_aa: CASSVGQGGEKLFF
cdr3_nt: TGTGCCAGCAGCGTTGGACAGGGAGGTGAAAAACTGTTTTTT

v_call: TRBV10-1
j_call: TRBJ1-1
d_call: NA
clone_size: NA
cdr3_aa: CASSDGGQPYTEAFF
cdr3_nt: TGCGCCAGCAGTGATGGAGGACAGCCTTACACTGAAGCTTTCTTT

v_call: TRBV7-2
j_call: TRBJ2-1
d_call: NA
clone_size: NA
cdr3_aa: CASSLPRREQFF
cdr3_nt: TGTGCCAGCAGCCTACCTAGGCGGGAGCAGTTCTTC

v_call: TRBV18
j_call: TRBJ2-1
d_call: TRBD2
clone_size: NA
cdr3_aa: CASSSSGGSYNEQFF
cdr3_nt: TGTGCCAGCTCGTCCAGCGGGGGGTCCTACAATGAGCAGTTCTTC

v_call: TRBV4-1
j_call: TRBJ1-3
d_call: NA
clone_size: few
cdr3_aa: CASSQDRANSGNTIYF
cdr3_nt: TGCGCCAGCAGCCAAGATCGCGCGAACTCTGGAAACACCATATATTTT

v_call: TRBV25-1
j_call: TRBJ2-6
d_call: TRBD1
clone_size: NA
cdr3_aa: CASSELGQGASGANVLTF
cdr3_nt: TGTGCCAGCAGTGAATTGGGACAGGGGGCATCTGGGGCCAACGTCCTGACTTTC

v_call: TRBV30
j_call: TRBJ2-7
d_call: NA
clone_size: NA
cdr3_aa: CAWSPRQGLQYF
cdr3_nt: TGTGCCTGGAGCCCTCGTCAGGGCCTGCAGTACTTC